This is a list of T cell receptor beta chains from one sample in a study of blood T cell repertoires in COVID-19. The assay was immunoSEQ multiplex PCR, and TCRdb's table has in-frame clones only and misses some. This table holds roughly 120,000 clones, 74% found once. Sequencing was carried out using peripheral blood. Receptor source: a man at least 80 years old with COVID-19, enrolled during active disease. The CDR3 runs from the conserved cysteine through the conserved F or W. A D gene is named only where the DNA matches it firmly. The size of a clone is reported for some rows only, either as once, few or many, or as a class for expanded clones.

abundance | d_gene | j_gene | v_gene | CDR3aa | CDR3nt
few | TRBD1 | TRBJ1-1 | TRBV5-1 | CASSFGTVGLINTEAFF | TGCGCCAGCAGCTTTGGGACAGTAGGTCTAATTAACACTGAAGCTTTCTTT
few | TRBD2 | TRBJ2-1 | TRBV3-1/TRBV3-2 | CASSPLAGDYNEQFF | TGTGCCAGCAGCCCACTAGCGGGAGATTACAATGAGCAGTTCTTC
NA | NA | TRBJ1-1 | TRBV5-1 | CASSKGLNTEAFF | TGCGCCAGCAGCAAGGGACTCAACACTGAAGCTTTCTTT
NA | NA | TRBJ1-1 | TRBV15 | CATSREANTEAFF | TGTGCCACCAGCAGAGAAGCTAACACTGAAGCTTTCTTT
NA | TRBD1 | TRBJ1-6 | TRBV7-8 | CASSRDRGLSPLHF | TGTGCCAGCAGCCGGGACAGGGGACTGTCACCCCTCCACTTT
NA | NA | TRBJ2-1 | TRBV27 | CASSFGGPYNEQFF | TGTGCCAGCAGTTTCGGCGGTCCCTACAATGAGCAGTTCTTC
NA | TRBD2 | TRBJ2-2 | TRBV7-2 | CASSYGLVNTGELFF | TGTGCCAGCAGCTACGGACTAGTTAACACCGGGGAGCTGTTTTTT
NA | NA | TRBJ1-6 | TRBV6-2/TRBV6-3 | CASSSTGLGLDSPLHF | TGTGCCAGCAGTTCAACAGGATTGGGGCTCGATTCACCCCTCCACTTT
NA | TRBD1 | TRBJ1-4 | TRBV27 | CASSRRTGIGEKLFF | TGTGCCAGCAGTCGGAGGACAGGGATAGGGGAAAAACTGTTTTTT
NA | TRBD2 | TRBJ2-3 | TRBV29-1 | CSVEGTSGASTDTQYF | TGCAGCGTTGAAGGGACTAGCGGGGCTAGCACAGATACGCAGTATTTT
NA | TRBD2 | TRBJ2-2 | TRBV7-2 | CASSRYLAGLTGELFF | TGTGCCAGCAGCCGTTACTTAGCGGGGCTCACCGGGGAGCTGTTTTTT
few | TRBD1 | TRBJ1-3 | TRBV19 | CASRQGAGGNTIYF | TGTGCCAGTCGACAGGGGGCTGGTGGAAACACCATATATTTT
once | TRBD2 | TRBJ2-1 | TRBV2 | CASRINAGTSGKGVGNNEQFF | TGTGCCAGCAGGATTAACGCCGGGACTAGCGGGAAGGGGGTTGGGAACAATGAGCAGTTCTTC
few | NA | TRBJ1-2 | TRBV6-5 | CASSIQGYGPGYTF | TGTGCCAGCAGCATCCAGGGATACGGTCCGGGCTACACCTTC